These 15 T cell receptor beta chains were sequenced from one sample in a study of cytomegalovirus exposure and HLA in healthy donors. In the PCR, 60 Vbeta and 13 Jbeta primers were used. Generated by immunoSEQ multiplex PCR, the TCRdb table keeps only in-frame clones and is missing some. Of roughly 100,000 clones detected, around 86% appear once; the ten largest clones hold approximately 6.9%. Sequencing input: PBMCs. The source of these receptors is a man aged 25-40 years in good health and CMV-seropositive.

This chain uses TRBV29-1 with TRBJ1-5; a weak D match, TRBD1 (5 bases). This CDR3 contains 17 residues. V was clipped by 6 bases and J by 0 bases, with 21 bases between them. Germline lookup yields CDR1 SQVTM and CDR2 ANQGSEA. CDR3: CSVIGEKTEYSNQPQHF. The CDR3, as DNA: TGCAGCGTCATAGGGGAAAAGACGGAGTATAGCAATCAGCCCCAGCATTTT. The entire variable domain, with the rest obtained from reference TRBV29-1 and TRBJ1-5, is as follows: SAVISQKPSRDICQRGTSLTIQCQVDSQVTMMFWYRQQPGQSLTLIATANQGSEATYESGFVIDKFPISRPNLTFSTLTVSNMSPEDSSIYLCSVIGEKTEYSNQPQHFGDGTRLSIL.

The chain is built from TRBV29-1 and TRBJ2-7; D gene ambiguous. This CDR3 region has 13 residues. Trimming removed 8 bases from V and 5 bases from J, with 19 bases in between. CDR1 and CDR2 from the germline V gene are SQVTM and ANQGSEA. The CDR3 reads CSPPERLAHEQYF. The CDR3 nucleotides are TGCAGCCCCCCAGAGAGGCTCGCTCACGAGCAGTACTTC.

The gene calls are TRBV5-1 and TRBJ1-1, with TRBD1 identical over 7 bases. This CDR3 contains 14 residues. Germline V CDR1 and CDR2: SGHRS, YFSETQ. The ends lost 8 bases at V and 0 bases at J; junction bases unmatched: 7. CDR3: CASRTGPMNTEAFF. In DNA form, the CDR3 reads TGCGCCAGTCGGACAGGTCCCATGAACACTGAAGCTTTCTTT.

This clone was found once. The chain links TRBV5-1 to TRBJ1-2, with D possibly matching TRBD1 (5 bases). Deletions cut 0 bases from V and 6 bases from J, with 9 bases between. The CDR3 totals 13 residues. Germline CDR1 is SGHRS and CDR2 is YFSETQ. CDR3 sequence reads: CASSLAGGDGYTF. In DNA, the CDR3 is TGCGCCAGCAGCTTGGCGGGGGGGGATGGCTACACCTTC.

This sequence joins TRBV6-5 and TRBJ2-3, with 11 nucleotides matching TRBD2. J lost 1 base, V lost 0 bases, and 0 bases had no gene match. The germline gives CDR1 MNHEY, CDR2 SVGAGI. This CDR3 has 16 amino acids. CDR3 nucleotides: TGTGCCAGCAGTTACTCTAGCGGGGGGGGCACAGATACGCAGTATTTT. Its protein is CASSYSSGGGTDTQYF.

The J gene is TRBJ1-5, the V gene TRBV19; 7 nucleotides match TRBD1. Germline values: CDR1 LNHDA, CDR2 SQIVND (reference sequence). CDR3 length: 18 amino acids. V dropped 7 bases and J dropped 2; count of bases not matched to a gene: 17. The CDR3 is CASTPTGPRVAGNQPQHF. CDR3 DNA sequence: TGTGCCAGTACCCCGACAGGGCCTCGCGTCGCGGGCAATCAGCCCCAGCATTTT.

This clone was detected once. The V and J genes are TRBV2 and TRBJ2-7; TRBD2 is a possible D gene (6 bases). The CDR3 is 13 amino acids. V lost 7 bases, J lost 4 bases, and 14 bases lay in between. CDR1 and CDR2 from the germline V gene are SNHLY and FYNNEI. As DNA, the CDR3 is TGTGCCAGCAAGAGGACTACCAGATACGAGCAGTACTTC. Translation gives CASKRTTRYEQYF.

This clone appeared once. CDR3 in amino acids: CASSEGQAQQFF. The CDR3 nucleotides read TGTGCCAGCAGTGAAGGTCAGGCACAGCAGTTCTTC. This chain joins TRBV2 and TRBJ2-1; unclear D gene. This CDR3 spans 12 amino acids. Germline values: CDR1 SNHLY, CDR2 FYNNEI. The V end lost 1 base, the J end lost 11 bases, and 9 bases lay between the germline ends.

The rearrangement uses TRBV19 and TRBJ1-5, with D possibly TRBD1 on 6 matching bases. Trimming left V 4 bases short and J 4 bases short, with 8 bases between. From germline, CDR1 is LNHDA and CDR2 SQIVND (reference sequence). This CDR3 has 13 amino acids. Here the CDR3 DNA reads TGTGCCAGTAGTACGGGACAAAATCAGCCCCAGCATTTT. Translation gives CASSTGQNQPQHF.

This clone has only one observation. J is TRBJ1-4 and V is TRBV27; tentatively, D is TRBD1 (5 bases). Germline V gene lookup returns CDR1 MNHEY and CDR2 SMNVEV (reference sequence). The length of the CDR3 is 15 residues. Trimming shortened V by 5 bases and J by 4 bases, and 14 bases separated the two germline ends. The CDR3, as DNA: TGTGCCAGCAGTACCCGGGGACTGCTTAATGAAAAACTGTTTTTT. Its protein is CASSTRGLLNEKLFF.

The sample holds a few counts of this clone. The chain is built from TRBV9 and TRBJ2-7, with a weak D call TRBD2 (6 bases). The CDR3 consists of 14 residues. Between the trimmed V and J ends, which lost 0 bases and 6 bases, there was a span of 13 bases. Germline loops: CDR1 SGDLS, CDR2 YYNGEE. The CDR3 sequence is CASSVGGGLAEQYF. As DNA, the CDR3 is TGTGCCAGCAGCGTAGGTGGAGGGTTAGCCGAGCAGTACTTC.

The sample holds a few counts of this clone. V and J are TRBV6-5 and TRBJ1-5, with TRBD1 matching 9 bases. This CDR3 comprises 14 residues. The germline V gene encodes CDR1 MNHEY and CDR2 SVGAGI. The junction had 9 bases not matched to a gene; V was cut back by 8 bases and J by 7 bases. CDR3 DNA sequence: TGTGCCAGCGCGCGGACAGGGGTCTTCCAGCCCCAGCATTTT. This codes for CASARTGVFQPQHF.

The chain carries TRBV13 and TRBJ2-3; 7 bases agree with TRBD2. V lost 5 bases to trimming and J lost 0 bases; unmatched junction nucleotides: 11. The CDR3 spans 17 residues. From germline, CDR1 is PRHDT and CDR2 FYEKMQ (reference sequence). The CDR3 loop reads CASSPSGWRGSTDTQYF. In nucleotides, the CDR3 is TGTGCCAGCAGCCCCTCGGGGTGGCGGGGGAGCACAGATACGCAGTATTTT.

V is TRBV6-1 and J is TRBJ1-1; D possibly corresponds to TRBD1 (6 bases). V was trimmed by 7 bases and J by 2 bases, leaving 11 bases between them. CDR1 and CDR2 (germline): MNHNS, SASEGT. The CDR3 length is 13 residues. CDR3 residues: CASTGQINTEAFF. The CDR3 nucleotides read TGTGCCAGCACTGGACAGATAAACACTGAAGCTTTCTTT.

The chain carries TRBV4-1 and TRBJ1-2, with TRBD1 identical over 7 bases. The germline CDR1 and CDR2 sequences are MGHRA and YSYEKL. The junction had 6 bases not matched to a gene; V was cut back by 4 bases and J by 4 bases. This CDR3 region has 14 residues. For the CDR3, the DNA is TGCGCCAGCAGCCTTCCAGGGGGTAGCTATGGCTACACCTTC. Residues: CASSLPGGSYGYTF.